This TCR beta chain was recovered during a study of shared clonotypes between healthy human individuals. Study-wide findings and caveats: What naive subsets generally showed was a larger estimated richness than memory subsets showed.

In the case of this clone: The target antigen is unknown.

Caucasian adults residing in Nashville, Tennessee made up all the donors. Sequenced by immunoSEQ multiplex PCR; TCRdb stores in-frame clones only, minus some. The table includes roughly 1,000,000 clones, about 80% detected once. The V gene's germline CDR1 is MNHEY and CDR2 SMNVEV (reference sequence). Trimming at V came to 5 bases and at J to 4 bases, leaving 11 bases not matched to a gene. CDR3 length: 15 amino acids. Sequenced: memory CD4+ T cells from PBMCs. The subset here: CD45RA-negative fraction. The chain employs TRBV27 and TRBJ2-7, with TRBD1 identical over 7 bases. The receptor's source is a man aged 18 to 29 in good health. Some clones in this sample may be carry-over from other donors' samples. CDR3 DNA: TGTGCCAGCAGTAAATCCGGGACAGCCTTTTACGAGCAGTACTTC. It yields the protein CASSKSGTAFYEQYF.